This T cell receptor beta chain was identified in a study of shared clonotypes between healthy human individuals. TCRdb keeps only in-frame clones here, not all; method: immunoSEQ multiplex PCR. Of 2 million to 2.5 million clones detected, under 97% appear once; the ten largest clones hold roughly 0.13%. Germline lookup yields CDR1 SSHAT and CDR2 FNYEAQ (reference sequence). There are 13 residues in the CDR3. A single count supports this clone. At one boundary the junction diverges from the germline segment, which might be a read error. A split of CD4+ cells into CD45RA+ naive and CD45RA-negative memory subsets was performed.

The chain joins TRBV7-7 to TRBJ1-1; D is possibly TRBD1 (5 bases). Input material: naive CD4+ T cells sorted from blood. Subset given: CD45RA+ positively selected. The sequence derives from a man between 18 and 29 years old in good health. For the CDR3, the DNA is TGTGCTAGCAGCTTTGTCGAGGGGACTGAAGCTTTCTTT. Amino acid sequence: CASSFVEGTEAFF. Variable domain in full (rest from reference TRBV7-7 and TRBJ1-1): GAGVSQSPRYKVTKRGQDVTLRCDPISSHATLYWYQQALGQGPEFLTYFNYEAQPDKSGLPSDRFSAERPEGSISTLTIQRTEQRDSAMYRCASSFVEGTEAFFGQGTRLTVV.